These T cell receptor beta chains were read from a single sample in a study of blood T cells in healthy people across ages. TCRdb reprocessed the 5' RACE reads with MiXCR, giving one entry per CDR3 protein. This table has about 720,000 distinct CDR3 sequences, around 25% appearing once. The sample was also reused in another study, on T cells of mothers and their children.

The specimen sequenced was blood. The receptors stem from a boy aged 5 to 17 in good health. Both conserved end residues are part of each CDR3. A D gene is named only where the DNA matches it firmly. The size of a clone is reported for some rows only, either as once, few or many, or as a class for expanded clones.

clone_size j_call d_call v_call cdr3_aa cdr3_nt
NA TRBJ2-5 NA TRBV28 CASSLGGLIGPDF TGTGCCAGCAGCTTGGGAGGCTTGATCGGTCCGGACTTC
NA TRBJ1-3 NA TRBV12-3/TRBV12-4 CASSGGQPGNTIYF TGTGCCAGCAGCGGGGGGCAGCCTGGAAACACCATATATTTT
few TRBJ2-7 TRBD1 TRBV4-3 CASSQATGGYYEQYF TGCGCCAGCAGCCAAGCAACAGGGGGCTACTACGAGCAGTACTTC
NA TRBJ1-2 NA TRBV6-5 CASSRGGANGYTF TGTGCCAGCAGTCGGGGGGGCGCCAATGGCTACACCTTC
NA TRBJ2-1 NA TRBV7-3 CASSLVPGTSYNEQFF TGTGCCAGCAGCTTAGTCCCGGGGACCTCCTACAATGAGCAGTTCTTC
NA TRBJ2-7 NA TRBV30 CASQEQTVSYEQCF TGTGCCTCCCAGGAACAGACGGTCTCCTACGAGCAGTGCTTC
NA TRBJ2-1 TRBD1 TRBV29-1 CSVVLSVEDRGGNEQFF TGCAGCGTTGTTCTATCGGTCGAGGACAGGGGCGGCAATGAGCAGTTCTTC
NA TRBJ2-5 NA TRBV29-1 CSVDSREYRETQYF TGCAGCGTTGACTCTAGGGAGTATAGGGAGACCCAGTACTTC
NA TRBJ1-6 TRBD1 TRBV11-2 CASRIGPTGVNSPLHF TGTGCCAGCAGAATAGGGCCGACAGGGGTAAATTCACCCCTCCACTTT
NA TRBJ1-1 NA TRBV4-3 CASSQGTLGGTEPFF TGCGCCAGCAGCCAAGGGACCCTCGGGGGGACTGAACCTTTCTTT
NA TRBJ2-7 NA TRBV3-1 CASSHTTPYEQYF TGTGCCAGCAGCCATACCACCCCCTACGAGCAGTACTTC
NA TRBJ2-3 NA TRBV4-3 CASSQGQGRGTDTQYF TGCGCCAGCAGCCAAGGGCAAGGTCGAGGCACAGATACGCAGTATTTT
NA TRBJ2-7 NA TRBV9 CASSTGPEVFNEQYF TGTGCCAGCAGCACCGGTCCGGAGGTTTTTAACGAGCAGTACTTC
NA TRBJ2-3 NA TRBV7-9 CASSLVGRTSTDTQYF TGTGCCAGCAGCTTAGTTGGCAGGACCAGCACAGATACGCAGTATTTT
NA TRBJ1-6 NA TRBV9 CTSSANKISSYNSPLHF TGTACCAGCAGCGCGAACAAGATAAGCTCCTATAATTCACCCCTCCACTTT
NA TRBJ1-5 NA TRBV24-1 CATSALLGDQPQHF TGTGCCACCAGTGCACTTCTTGGGGATCAGCCCCAGCATTTT
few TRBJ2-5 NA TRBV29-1 CSVAEAQEAQYF TGCAGCGTTGCCGAGGCGCAAGAGGCCCAGTACTTC
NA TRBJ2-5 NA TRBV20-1 CSARDNDRGQETQYF TGCAGTGCTAGAGATAACGACCGGGGACAAGAGACCCAGTACTTC
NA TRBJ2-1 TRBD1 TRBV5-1 CASSQRDRGLDEQFF TGCGCCAGCAGCCAACGGGACAGGGGGCTGGATGAGCAGTTCTTC
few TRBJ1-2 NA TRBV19 CASSIGQPIYGYTF TGTGCCAGTAGTATCGGACAACCTATCTATGGCTACACCTTC
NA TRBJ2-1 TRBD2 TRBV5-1 CASSSFGLESNEQFF TGCGCCAGCAGCAGCTTCGGACTAGAGAGCAATGAGCAGTTCTTC
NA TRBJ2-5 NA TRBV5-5 CASSLERPEPQYF TGTGCCAGCAGCTTGGAACGCCCCGAGCCCCAGTACTTC
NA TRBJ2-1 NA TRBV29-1 CSVDSGVDEQFF TGCAGCGTTGATTCTGGGGTGGATGAGCAGTTCTTC
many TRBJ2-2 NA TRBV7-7 CASRPQGWTGELFF TGTGCTAGCAGACCACAGGGATGGACCGGGGAGCTGTTTTTT
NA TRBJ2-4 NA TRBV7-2 CASSPLPAKNIQYF TGTGCCAGCAGCCCCTTACCGGCCAAAAACATTCAGTACTTC
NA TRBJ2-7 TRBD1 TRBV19 CASSPDQNRGREQYF TGTGCCAGTAGCCCCGATCAAAACAGGGGACGCGAGCAGTACTTC
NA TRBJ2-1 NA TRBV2 CASSRPPPDEQFF TGTGCCAGCAGCAGACCCCCTCCAGATGAGCAGTTCTTC
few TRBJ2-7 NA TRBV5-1 CASSLWQPDYEQYF TGCGCCAGCAGCTTATGGCAGCCGGACTACGAGCAGTACTTC
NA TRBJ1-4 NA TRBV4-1 CASSHQAETNEKLFF TGCGCCAGCAGTCATCAGGCAGAAACTAATGAAAAACTGTTTTTT
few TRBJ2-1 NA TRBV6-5 CASSYSSVATYEQFF TGTGCCAGCAGTTACTCCTCGGTGGCTACTTATGAGCAGTTCTTC
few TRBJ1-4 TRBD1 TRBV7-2 CASSVQGAGEKLFF TGTGCCAGCAGCGTCCAGGGGGCGGGTGAAAAACTGTTTTTT
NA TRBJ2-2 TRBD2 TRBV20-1 CSASTSGSNTGELFF TGCAGTGCTTCGACTAGCGGGTCGAACACCGGGGAGCTGTTTTTT
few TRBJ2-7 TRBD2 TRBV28 CASSQPTAGDHEQYF TGTGCCAGCAGCCAGCCCACCGCGGGGGACCACGAGCAGTACTTC
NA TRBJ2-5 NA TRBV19 CASSILGPNFQETQYF TGTGCCAGTAGTATCCTGGGGCCCAACTTCCAAGAGACCCAGTACTTC
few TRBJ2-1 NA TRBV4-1 CASSPWAGGNNERFF NA
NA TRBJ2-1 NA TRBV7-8 CASSAPQRYGNEQFF TGTGCCAGCAGCGCACCTCAACGCTACGGCAATGAGCAGTTCTTC
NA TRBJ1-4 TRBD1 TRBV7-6 CASSAGQEVNEKLFF TGTGCCAGCAGCGCCGGACAGGAGGTTAATGAAAAACTGTTTTTT
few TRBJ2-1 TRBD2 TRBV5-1 CASSYRTSGYRDEQFF TGCGCCAGCAGCTACCGGACTAGCGGCTACCGGGATGAGCAGTTCTTC
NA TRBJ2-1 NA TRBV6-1 CASTRGSSRGSYNEQFF TGTGCCAGCACTCGAGGCTCTTCTAGAGGGTCCTACAATGAGCAGTTCTTC
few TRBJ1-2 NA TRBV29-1 CSVEHYYGYTF TGCAGCGTTGAACATTACTATGGCTACACCTTC
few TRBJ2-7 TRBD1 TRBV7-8 CASSSSAGTGSYEQYF TGTGCCAGCAGCTCCTCAGCCGGGACAGGCAGCTACGAGCAGTACTTC
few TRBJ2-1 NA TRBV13 CASSLGRGGPRFF TGTGCCAGCAGCTTAGGCCGTGGCGGACCTCGGTTCTTC
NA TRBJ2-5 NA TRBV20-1 CSARDRHGETQYF TGCAGTGCTAGAGATAGGCACGGAGAGACCCAGTACTTC
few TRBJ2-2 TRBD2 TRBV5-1 CASSTYRTSDTGELFF TGCGCCAGCAGCACCTACCGGACTAGTGATACCGGGGAGCTGTTTTTT
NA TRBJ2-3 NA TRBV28 CASSFTNSVTDTQYF TGTGCCAGCAGTTTCACTAACTCGGTCACAGATACGCAGTATTTT
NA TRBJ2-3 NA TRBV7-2 CASSLVRNTQYF TGTGCCAGCAGCTTAGTACGGAATACGCAGTATTTT
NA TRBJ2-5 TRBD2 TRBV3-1 CASSLPGLAGGQYF TGTGCCAGCAGCCTACCAGGACTAGCGGGGGGCCAGTACTTC
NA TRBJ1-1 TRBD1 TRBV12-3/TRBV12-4 CASSLGQVEAFF TGTGCCAGCAGTCTGGGACAGGTTGAAGCTTTCTTT
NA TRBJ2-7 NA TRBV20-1 CSARTYSSYEQYF TGCAGTGCCCGGACTTACAGCTCCTACGAGCAGTACTTC
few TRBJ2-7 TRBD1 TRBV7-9 CASSFSGTGEYF TGTGCCAGCAGCTTTTCCGGGACAGGAGAGTACTTC
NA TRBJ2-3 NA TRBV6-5 CASSYNRDTDTQYF TGTGCCAGCAGTTACAACCGGGACACAGATACGCAGTATTTT
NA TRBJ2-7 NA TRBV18 CATAGGRPYEQYF TGTGCCACCGCAGGGGGGAGGCCCTACGAGCAGTACTTC
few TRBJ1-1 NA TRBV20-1 CSASGGATEAFF TGCAGTGCTAGTGGGGGCGCGACTGAAGCTTTCTTT
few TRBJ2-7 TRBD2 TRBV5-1 CASSWGGEVQYF TGCGCCAGCAGCTGGGGGGGTGAGGTGCAGTACTTC
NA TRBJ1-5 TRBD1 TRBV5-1 CASSLEGQGNQPQHF TGCGCCAGCAGCCTGGAAGGACAGGGCAATCAGCCCCAGCATTTT
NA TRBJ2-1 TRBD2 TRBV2 CATTAGEAYNEQFF TGTGCCACCACCGCGGGGGAGGCCTACAATGAGCAGTTCTTC